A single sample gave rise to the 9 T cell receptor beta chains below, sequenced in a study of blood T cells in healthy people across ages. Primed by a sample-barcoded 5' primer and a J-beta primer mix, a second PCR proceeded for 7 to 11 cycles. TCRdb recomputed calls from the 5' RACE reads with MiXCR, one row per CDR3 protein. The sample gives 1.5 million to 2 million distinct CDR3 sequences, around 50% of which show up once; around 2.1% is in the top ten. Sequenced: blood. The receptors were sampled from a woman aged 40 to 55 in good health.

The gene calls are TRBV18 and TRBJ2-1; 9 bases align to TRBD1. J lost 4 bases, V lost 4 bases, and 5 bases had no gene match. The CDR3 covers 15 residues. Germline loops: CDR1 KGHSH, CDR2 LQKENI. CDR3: CASSHETGGYNEQFF. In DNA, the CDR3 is TGTGCCAGCTCACATGAGACAGGGGGGTACAATGAGCAGTTCTTC.

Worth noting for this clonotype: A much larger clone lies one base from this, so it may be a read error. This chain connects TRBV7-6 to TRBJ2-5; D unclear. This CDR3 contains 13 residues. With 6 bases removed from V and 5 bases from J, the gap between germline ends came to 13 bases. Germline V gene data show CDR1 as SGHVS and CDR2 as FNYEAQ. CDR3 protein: CASRLIFEETQYF. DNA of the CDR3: TGTGCCAGCAGATTAATTTTCGAGGAGACCCAGTACTTC.

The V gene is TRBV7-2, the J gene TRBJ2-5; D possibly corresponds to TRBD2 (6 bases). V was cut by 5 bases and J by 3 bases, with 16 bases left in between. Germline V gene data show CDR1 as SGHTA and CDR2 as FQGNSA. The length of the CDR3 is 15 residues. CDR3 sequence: CASSPKLRLEETQYF. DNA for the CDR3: TGTGCCAGCAGCCCGAAGCTAAGACTAGAAGAGACCCAGTACTTC. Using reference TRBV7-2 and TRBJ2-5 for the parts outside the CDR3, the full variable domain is GAGVSQSPSNKVTEKGKDVELRCDPISGHTALYWYRQSLGQGLEFLIYFQGNSAPDKSGLPSDRFSAERTGGSVSTLTIQRTQQEDSAVYLCASSPKLRLEETQYFGPGTRLLVL.

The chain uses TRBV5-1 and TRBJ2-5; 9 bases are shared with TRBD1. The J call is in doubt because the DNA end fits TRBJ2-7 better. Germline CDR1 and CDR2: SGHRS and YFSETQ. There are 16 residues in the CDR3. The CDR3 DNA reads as TGCGCCAGCAGCGGGGGTGGGGGACAGGGATTCTCCGAGCAGTACTTC. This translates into CASSGGGGQGFSEQYF.

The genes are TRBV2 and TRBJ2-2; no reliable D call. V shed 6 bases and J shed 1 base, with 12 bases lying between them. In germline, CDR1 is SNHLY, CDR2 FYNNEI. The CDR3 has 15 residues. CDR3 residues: CASSETGKNTGELFF. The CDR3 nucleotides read TGTGCCAGCAGCGAGACCGGAAAGAACACCGGGGAGCTGTTTTTT. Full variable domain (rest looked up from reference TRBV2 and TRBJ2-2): EPEVTQTPSHQVTQMGQEVILRCVPISNHLYFYWYRQILGQKVEFLVSFYNNEISEKSEIFDDQFSVERPDGSNFTLKIRSTKLEDSAMYFCASSETGKNTGELFFGEGSRLTVL.

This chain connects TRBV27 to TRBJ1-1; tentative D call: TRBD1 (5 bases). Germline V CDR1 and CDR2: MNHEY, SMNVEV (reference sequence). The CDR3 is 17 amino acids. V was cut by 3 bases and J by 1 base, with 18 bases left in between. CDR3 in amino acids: CASSFSTASITNTEAFF. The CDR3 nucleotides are TGTGCCAGCAGTTTTTCGACAGCCAGCATTACGAACACTGAAGCTTTCTTT.

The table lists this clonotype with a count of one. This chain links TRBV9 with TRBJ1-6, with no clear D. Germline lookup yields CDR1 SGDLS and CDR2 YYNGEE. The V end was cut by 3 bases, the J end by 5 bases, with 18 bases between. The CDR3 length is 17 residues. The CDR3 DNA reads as TGTGCCAGCAGCGGTCATGGAAGGGCCCGGAATAATTCACCCCTCCACTTT. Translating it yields CASSGHGRARNNSPLHF.

The CDR3: CASSYRVLEQYF. The CDR3 nucleotides are TGTGCCAGCAGTTACCGAGTTCTGGAGCAGTACTTC. V gene TRBV6-2 or TRBV6-3 combines with J gene TRBJ2-7; D unresolved. Germline V lookup: CDR1 MNHEY, CDR2 SVGEGT. V lost 2 bases to trimming and J lost 7 bases, with 9 bases between them. This CDR3 spans 12 amino acids.

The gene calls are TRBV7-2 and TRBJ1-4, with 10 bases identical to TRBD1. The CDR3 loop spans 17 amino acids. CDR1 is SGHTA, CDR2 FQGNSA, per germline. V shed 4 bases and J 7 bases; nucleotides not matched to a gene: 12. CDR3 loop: CASSSGQGFWGGEKLFF. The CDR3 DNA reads TGTGCCAGCAGCTCGGGACAGGGGTTCTGGGGAGGTGAAAAACTGTTTTTT.